This T cell receptor (beta chain) was sequenced for a study of cytomegalovirus exposure and HLA in healthy donors. Overall study context: A subsequent analysis stated that the 120 or so validation repertoires were run on the same platform as the approximately 700 first-cohort repertoires. The study's findings and limits: The study recorded more than 150 TCR beta chains that were cytomegalovirus-associated. The study found most TCR sequences rare, yet found some public TCRs in many donors.

Data came from immunoSEQ multiplex PCR; TCRdb stores just in-frame clones and leaves some out. The sample consists of some 140,000 clones, about 86% of them appearing once. With regard to this clone: Antigen unknown.

This TCR derives from a man aged 18 to 30 in good health and CMV-seropositive. The sequencing input was PBMCs.

This chain's CDR3 is CASSAPQGMNTEAFF. CDR3 nucleotide sequence: TGTGCCAGCAGCGCCCCACAGGGAATGAACACTGAAGCTTTCTTT. The rearrangement joins TRBV7-9 to TRBJ1-1, with a tentative D call TRBD1 (6 bases). This CDR3 region has 15 residues. The germline CDR1 and CDR2 sequences are SEHNR and FQNEAQ (reference sequence). The germline V and J ends were trimmed by 5 bases and 0 bases, with 13 bases remaining between them.